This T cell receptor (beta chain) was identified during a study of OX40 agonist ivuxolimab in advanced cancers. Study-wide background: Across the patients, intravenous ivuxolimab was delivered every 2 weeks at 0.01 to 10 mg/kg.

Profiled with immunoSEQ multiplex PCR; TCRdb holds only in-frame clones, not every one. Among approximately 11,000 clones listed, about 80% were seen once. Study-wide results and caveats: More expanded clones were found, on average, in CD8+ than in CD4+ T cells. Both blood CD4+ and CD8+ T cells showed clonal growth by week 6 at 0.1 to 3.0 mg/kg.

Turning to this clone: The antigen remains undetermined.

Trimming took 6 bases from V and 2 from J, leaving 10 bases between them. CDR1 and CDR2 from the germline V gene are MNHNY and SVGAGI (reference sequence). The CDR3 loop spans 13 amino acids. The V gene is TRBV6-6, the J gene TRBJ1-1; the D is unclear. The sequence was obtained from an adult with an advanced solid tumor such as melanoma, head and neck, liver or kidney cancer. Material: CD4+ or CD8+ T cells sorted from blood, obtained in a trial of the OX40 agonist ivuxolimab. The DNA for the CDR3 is TGTGCCAGCAGCCCGAATCTAAACACTGAAGCTTTCTTT. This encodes CASSPNLNTEAFF.